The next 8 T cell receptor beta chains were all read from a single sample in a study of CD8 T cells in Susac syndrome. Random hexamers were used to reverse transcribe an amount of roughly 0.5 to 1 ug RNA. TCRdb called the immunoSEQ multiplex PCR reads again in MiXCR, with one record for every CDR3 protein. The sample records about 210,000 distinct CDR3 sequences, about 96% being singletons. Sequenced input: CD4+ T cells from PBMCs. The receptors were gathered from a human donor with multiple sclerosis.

CDR3 nucleotide sequence: TGCGCCAGCAGCTGGGGGACAGTGGGCACTGAAGCTTTCTTT. Residues: CASSWGTVGTEAFF. This chain joins TRBV5-1 and TRBJ1-1; 7 bases fit TRBD1. Germline CDR1 is SGHRS and CDR2 is YFSETQ. J was trimmed by 4 bases and V by 3 bases; bases with no gene match: 6. The CDR3 is 14 amino acids. The full variable domain, completed using reference TRBV5-1 and TRBJ1-1, is KAGVTQTPRYLIKTRGQQVTLSCSPISGHRSVSWYQQTPGQGLQFLFEYFSETQRNKGNFPGRFSGRQFSNSRSEMNVSTLELGDSALYLCASSWGTVGTEAFFGQGTRLTVV.

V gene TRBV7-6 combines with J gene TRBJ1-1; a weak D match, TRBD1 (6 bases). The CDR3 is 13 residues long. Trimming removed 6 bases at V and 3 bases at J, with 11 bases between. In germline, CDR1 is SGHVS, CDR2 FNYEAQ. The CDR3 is CASRGGLDTEAFF. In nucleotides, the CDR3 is TGTGCCAGCAGAGGGGGTTTGGACACTGAAGCTTTCTTT.

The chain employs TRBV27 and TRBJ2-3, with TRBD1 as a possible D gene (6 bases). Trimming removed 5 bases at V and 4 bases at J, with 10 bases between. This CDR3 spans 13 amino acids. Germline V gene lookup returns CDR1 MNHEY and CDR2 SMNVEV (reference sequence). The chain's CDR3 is CASSPWTADTQYF. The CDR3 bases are TGTGCCAGCAGTCCATGGACAGCAGATACGCAGTATTTT.

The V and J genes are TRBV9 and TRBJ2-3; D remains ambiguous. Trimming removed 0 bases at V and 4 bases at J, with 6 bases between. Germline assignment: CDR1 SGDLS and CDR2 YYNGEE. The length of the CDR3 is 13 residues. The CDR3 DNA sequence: TGTGCCAGCAGCGTAGTGGGCTCAGATACGCAGTATTTT. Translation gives CASSVVGSDTQYF. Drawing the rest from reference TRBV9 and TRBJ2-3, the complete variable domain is DSGVTQTPKHLITATGQRVTLRCSPRSGDLSVYWYQQSLDQGLQFLIQYYNGEERAKGNILERFSAQQFPDLHSELNLSSLELGDSALYFCASSVVGSDTQYFGPGTRLTVL.

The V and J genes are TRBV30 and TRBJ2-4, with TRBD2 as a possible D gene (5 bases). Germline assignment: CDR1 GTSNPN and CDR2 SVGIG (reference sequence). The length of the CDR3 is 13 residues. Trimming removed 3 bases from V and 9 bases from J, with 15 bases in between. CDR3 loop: CAWSLDMGSIQYF. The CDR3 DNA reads TGTGCCTGGAGCCTCGACATGGGGAGCATTCAGTACTTC. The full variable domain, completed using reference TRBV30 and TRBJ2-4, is SQTIHQWPATLVQPVGSPLSLECTVEGTSNPNLYWYRQAAGRGLQLLFYSVGIGQISSEVPQNLSASRPQDRQFILSSKKLLLSDSGFYLCAWSLDMGSIQYFGAGTRLSVL.

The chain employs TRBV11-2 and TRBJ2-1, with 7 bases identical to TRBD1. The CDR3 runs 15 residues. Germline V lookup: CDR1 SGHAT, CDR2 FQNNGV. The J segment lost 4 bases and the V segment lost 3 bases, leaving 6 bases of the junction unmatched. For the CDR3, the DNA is TGTGCCAGCAGCTTGGACTCACAGGGGTACAATGAGCAGTTCTTC. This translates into CASSLDSQGYNEQFF.

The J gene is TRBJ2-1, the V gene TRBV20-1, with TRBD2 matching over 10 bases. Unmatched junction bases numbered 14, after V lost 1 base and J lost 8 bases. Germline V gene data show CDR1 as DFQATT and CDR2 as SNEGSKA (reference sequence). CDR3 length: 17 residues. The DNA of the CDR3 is TGCAGTGCTAGAGCGGTGGCTAGCGGGGGCCTGGGGGATGAGCAGTTCTTC. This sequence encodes CSARAVASGGLGDEQFF.

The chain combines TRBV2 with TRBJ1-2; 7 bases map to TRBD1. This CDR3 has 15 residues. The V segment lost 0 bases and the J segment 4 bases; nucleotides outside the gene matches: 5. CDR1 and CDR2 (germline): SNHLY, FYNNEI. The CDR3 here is CASSEARDSAYGYTF. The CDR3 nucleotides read TGTGCCAGCAGTGAAGCGAGGGACAGCGCCTATGGCTACACCTTC.